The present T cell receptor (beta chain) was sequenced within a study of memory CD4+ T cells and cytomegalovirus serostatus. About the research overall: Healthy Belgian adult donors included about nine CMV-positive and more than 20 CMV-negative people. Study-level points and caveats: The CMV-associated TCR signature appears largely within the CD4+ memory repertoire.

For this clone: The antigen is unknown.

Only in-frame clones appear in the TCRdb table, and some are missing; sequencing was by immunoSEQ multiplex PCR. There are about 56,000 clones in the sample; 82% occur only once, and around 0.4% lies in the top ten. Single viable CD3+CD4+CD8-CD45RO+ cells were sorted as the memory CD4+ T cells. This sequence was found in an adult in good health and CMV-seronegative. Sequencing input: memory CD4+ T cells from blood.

Written as DNA, the CDR3 is TGTGCCAGCAGGCGGGGACAGGGGGCAAGGGGGGCTGAAGCTTTCTTT. Translation: CASRRGQGARGAEAFF. This chain uses TRBV27 with TRBJ1-1, with 12 bases identical to TRBD1. CDR3 length: 16 residues. Per germline, CDR1 MNHEY and CDR2 SMNVEV (reference sequence). The V and J ends lost 6 bases and 6 bases, in that order; junction bases with no gene match: 11.